This T cell receptor (beta chain) was observed in a study of T cells in Graves' hyperthyroidism and ophthalmopathy. Amplified TCR beta CDR3 regions came from RNA transcripts. In the first-round RT-PCR of the TCR CDR3, the HTBI primer set was used. TCRdb re-called the multiplex PCR reads through MiXCR, storing one row per CDR3 protein. In the table there are 500,000 to 650,000 distinct CDR3 sequences, roughly 15% of which are singletons. The clonotype was recovered from a woman in her 40s with Graves' hyperthyroidism. The sequencing input was blood.

CDR3 DNA sequence: TGTGCCAGCAGCGGCTTGCGGAGTGAGCAGTTCTTC. Its translation: CASSGLRSEQFF. The chain joins TRBV9 to TRBJ2-1; D gene uncertain. Trimming took 3 bases from V and 9 from J, leaving 10 bases between them. The CDR3 is 12 residues long. Germline CDR1 reads SGDLS; CDR2 reads YYNGEE.